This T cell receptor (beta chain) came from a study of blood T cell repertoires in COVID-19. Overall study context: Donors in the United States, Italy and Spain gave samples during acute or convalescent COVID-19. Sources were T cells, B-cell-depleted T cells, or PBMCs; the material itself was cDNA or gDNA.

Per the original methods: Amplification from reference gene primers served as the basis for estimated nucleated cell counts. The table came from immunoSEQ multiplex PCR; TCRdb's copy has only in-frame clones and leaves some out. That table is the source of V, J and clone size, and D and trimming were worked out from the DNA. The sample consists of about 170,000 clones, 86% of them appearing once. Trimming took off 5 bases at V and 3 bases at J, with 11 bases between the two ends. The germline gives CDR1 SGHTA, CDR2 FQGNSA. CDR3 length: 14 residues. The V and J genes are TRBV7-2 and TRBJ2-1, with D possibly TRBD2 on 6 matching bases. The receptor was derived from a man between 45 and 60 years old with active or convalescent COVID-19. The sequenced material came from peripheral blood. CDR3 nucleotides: TGTGCCAGCAGCATGGGGACTGACTACAATGAGCAGTTCTTC. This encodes CASSMGTDYNEQFF.